This T cell receptor beta chain was found in a study of blood T cell repertoires in COVID-19. Across the whole study: Acute and convalescent COVID-19 specimens originated in the United States, Italy and Spain. T cells, B-cell-depleted T cells, or PBMCs provided the cDNA or gDNA that served as material.

Germline V lookup: CDR1 SGDLS, CDR2 YYNGEE. V lost 2 bases and J 4 bases, leaving 7 bases between the germline ends. This CDR3 has 13 amino acids. Authors' processing steps: Estimates of nucleated cell counts were drawn from the amplification of reference gene primers. Measured with immunoSEQ multiplex PCR; TCRdb has only the in-frame clones, and not every one. The V and J calls and clone size are taken from that table; D and trimming were inferred from the DNA. The sample records about 45,000 clones, roughly nine tenths being singletons. This clonotype was sampled from a human donor in a cohort sampled during active COVID-19. The chain uses TRBV9 and TRBJ2-1; D is undetermined. The sequenced material came from peripheral blood. CDR3 region: CASSVADYNEQFF. For the CDR3, the DNA is TGTGCCAGCAGCGTGGCCGATTACAATGAGCAGTTCTTC.